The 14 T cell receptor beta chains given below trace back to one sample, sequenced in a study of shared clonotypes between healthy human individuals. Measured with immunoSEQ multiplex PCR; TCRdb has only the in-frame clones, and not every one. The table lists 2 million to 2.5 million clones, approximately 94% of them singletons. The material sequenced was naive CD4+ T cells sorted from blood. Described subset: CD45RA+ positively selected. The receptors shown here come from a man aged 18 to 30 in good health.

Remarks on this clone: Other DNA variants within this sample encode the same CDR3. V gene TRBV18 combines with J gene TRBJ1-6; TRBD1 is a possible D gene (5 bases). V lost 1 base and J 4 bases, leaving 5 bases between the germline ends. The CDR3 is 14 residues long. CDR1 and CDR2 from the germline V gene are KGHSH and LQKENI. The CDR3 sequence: CASSPQGYNSPLHF. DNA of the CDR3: TGTGCCAGCTCACCACAGGGGTATAATTCACCCCTCCACTTT.

DNA for the CDR3: TGCGCCAGCAGCTTGGCAGGACACCCCTCGGAGCCCCAGCATTTT. It translates to CASSLAGHPSEPQHF. The V gene is TRBV5-1, the J gene TRBJ1-5, with a possible D match to TRBD1 (5 bases). Germline V lookup: CDR1 SGHRS, CDR2 YFSETQ. Trimming left V 0 bases short and J 8 bases short, with 15 bases between. The length of the CDR3 is 15 residues.

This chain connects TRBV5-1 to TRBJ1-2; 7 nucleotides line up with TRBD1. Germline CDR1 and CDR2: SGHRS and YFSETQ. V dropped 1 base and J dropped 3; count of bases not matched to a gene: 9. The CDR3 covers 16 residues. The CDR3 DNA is TGCGCCAGCAGCTTGATGCTCGGGCAGGGGGACTATGGCTACACCTTC. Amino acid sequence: CASSLMLGQGDYGYTF. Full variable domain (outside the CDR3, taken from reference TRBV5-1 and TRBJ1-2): KAGVTQTPRYLIKTRGQQVTLSCSPISGHRSVSWYQQTPGQGLQFLFEYFSETQRNKGNFPGRFSGRQFSNSRSEMNVSTLELGDSALYLCASSLMLGQGDYGYTFGSGTRLTVV.

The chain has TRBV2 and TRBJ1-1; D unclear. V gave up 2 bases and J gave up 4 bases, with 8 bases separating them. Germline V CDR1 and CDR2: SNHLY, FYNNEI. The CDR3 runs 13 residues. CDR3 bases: TGTGCCAGCAGTGAAAGGCGACTCACTGAAGCTTTCTTT. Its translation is CASSERRLTEAFF.

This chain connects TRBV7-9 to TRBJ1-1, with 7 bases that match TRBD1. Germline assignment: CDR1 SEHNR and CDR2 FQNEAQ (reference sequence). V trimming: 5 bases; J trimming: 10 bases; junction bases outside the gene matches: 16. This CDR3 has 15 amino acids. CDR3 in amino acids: CASSPVKGAWQGAFF. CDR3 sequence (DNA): TGTGCCAGCAGCCCAGTGAAGGGGGCCTGGCAGGGAGCTTTCTTT.

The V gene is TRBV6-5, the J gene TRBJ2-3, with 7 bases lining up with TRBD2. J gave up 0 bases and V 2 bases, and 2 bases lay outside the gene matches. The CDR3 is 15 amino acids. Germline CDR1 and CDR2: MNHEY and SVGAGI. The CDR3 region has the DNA TGTGCCAGCAGTTACGGGCGGGAGAGCACAGATACGCAGTATTTT. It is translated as CASSYGRESTDTQYF.

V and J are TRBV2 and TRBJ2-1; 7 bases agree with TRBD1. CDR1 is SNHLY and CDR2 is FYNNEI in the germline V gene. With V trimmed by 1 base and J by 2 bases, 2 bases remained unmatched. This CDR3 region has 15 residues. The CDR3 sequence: CASSEEGATYNEQFF. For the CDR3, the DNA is TGTGCCAGCAGTGAAGAGGGGGCAACCTACAATGAGCAGTTCTTC.

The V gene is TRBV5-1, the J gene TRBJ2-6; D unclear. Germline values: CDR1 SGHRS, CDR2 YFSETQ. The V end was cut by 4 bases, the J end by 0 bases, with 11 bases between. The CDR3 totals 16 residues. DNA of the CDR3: TGCGCCAGCAGCATGGGGATCCTCTCTGGGGCCAACGTCCTGACTTTC. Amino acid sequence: CASSMGILSGANVLTF.

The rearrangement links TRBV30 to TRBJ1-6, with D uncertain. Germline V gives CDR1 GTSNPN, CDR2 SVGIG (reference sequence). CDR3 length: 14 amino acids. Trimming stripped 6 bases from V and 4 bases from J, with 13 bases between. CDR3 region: CACAVDGYNSPLHF. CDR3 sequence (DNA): TGTGCCTGTGCTGTCGACGGTTATAATTCACCCCTCCACTTT.

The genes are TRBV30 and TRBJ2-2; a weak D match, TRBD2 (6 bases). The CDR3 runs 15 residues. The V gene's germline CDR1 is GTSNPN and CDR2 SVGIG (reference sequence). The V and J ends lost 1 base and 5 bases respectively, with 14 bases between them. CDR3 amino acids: CAWSDLWGGTGELFF. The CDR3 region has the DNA TGTGCCTGGAGTGACCTCTGGGGAGGAACCGGGGAGCTGTTTTTT.

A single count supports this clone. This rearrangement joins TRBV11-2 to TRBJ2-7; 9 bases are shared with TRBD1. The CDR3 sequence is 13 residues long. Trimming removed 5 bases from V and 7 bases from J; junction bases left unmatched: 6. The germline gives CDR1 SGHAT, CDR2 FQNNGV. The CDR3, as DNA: TGTGCCAGCAGCACCGGGACAGGGCAGGAGCAGTACTTC. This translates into CASSTGTGQEQYF. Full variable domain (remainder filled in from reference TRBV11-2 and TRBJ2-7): EAGVAQSPRYKIIEKRQSVAFWCNPISGHATLYWYQQILGQGPKLLIQFQNNGVVDDSQLPKDRFSAERLKGVDSTLKIQPAKLEDSAVYLCASSTGTGQEQYFGPGTRLTVT.

As DNA, the CDR3 is TGTGCCAGCAAGGCGGGTGCCTACGAGCAGTACTTC. Its protein product is CASKAGAYEQYF. The chain joins TRBV6-1 to TRBJ2-7; possibly TRBD2 for D (5 bases). Germline CDR1 and CDR2: MNHNS and SASEGT. This CDR3 contains 12 residues. With 7 bases removed from V and 2 bases from J, the gap between germline ends came to 9 bases.

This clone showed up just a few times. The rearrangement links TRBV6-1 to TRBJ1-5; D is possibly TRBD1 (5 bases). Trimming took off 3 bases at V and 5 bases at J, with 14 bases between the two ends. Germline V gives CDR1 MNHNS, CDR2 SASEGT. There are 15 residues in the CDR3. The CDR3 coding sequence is TGTGCCAGCAGTGAGTACAGGCGTGGGGATCAGCCCCAGCATTTT. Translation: CASSEYRRGDQPQHF.

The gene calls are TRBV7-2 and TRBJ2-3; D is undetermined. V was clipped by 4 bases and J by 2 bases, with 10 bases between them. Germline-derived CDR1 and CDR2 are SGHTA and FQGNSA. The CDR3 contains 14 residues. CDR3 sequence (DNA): TGTGCCAGCAGCTCCCTCGCTAACACAGATACGCAGTATTTT. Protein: CASSSLANTDTQYF.